A selection of T cell receptor beta chains follows, all from one sample in a study of T cell changes during pregnancy in multiple sclerosis. Libraries were prepared by immunoSEQ multiplex PCR; TCRdb keeps only in-frame clonotypes and omits some of them. This sample carries about 70,000 clones, approximately 90% of them seen once, and the ten largest clones take approximately 2%. The starting material was peripheral blood, obtained in the second trimester of pregnancy. The receptor source for this set is a female donor in good health, enrolled as a control in a pregnancy study. Each CDR3 is given with its conserved first and last residue. A D gene is named only where the DNA matches it firmly. A row's size may be missing; if present it is once, few, many or a size class.

j_call d_call v_call clone_size cdr3_aa cdr3_nt
TRBJ1-5 . TRBV2 . CASAWEAGNQPQHF TGTGCCAGCGCCTGGGAGGCTGGCAATCAGCCCCAGCATTTT
TRBJ1-4 TRBD1 TRBV7-9 . CASSPGQEVEKLFF TGTGCCAGCAGCCCCGGACAGGAGGTCGAAAAACTGTTTTTT
TRBJ2-1 . TRBV7-9 . CASSWSMDRGGDEQFF TGTGCCAGCAGCTGGTCCATGGATAGGGGTGGGGATGAGCAGTTCTTC
TRBJ1-1 . TRBV2 few CATKRQGSTEAFF TGTGCCACCAAGAGGCAGGGTAGCACTGAAGCTTTCTTT
TRBJ1-1 . TRBV7-2 . CASSFRIFAEAFF TGTGCCAGCAGCTTCCGTATATTCGCTGAAGCTTTCTTT
TRBJ1-1 . TRBV9 . CASGQGAAFF TGTGCCAGCGGCCAAGGAGCTGCTTTCTTT
TRBJ2-5 . TRBV30 . CAWSGLLQETQYF TGTGCCTGGAGTGGTTTACTGCAAGAGACCCAGTACTTC
TRBJ2-4 . TRBV14 . CASSPGPTNIQYF TGTGCCAGCAGCCCGGGTCCCACGAACATTCAGTACTTC
TRBJ1-1 . TRBV19 . CASTSIGRGGTEAFF TGTGCCAGTACCAGTATAGGGCGGGGGGGCACTGAAGCTTTCTTT
TRBJ2-7 TRBD1 TRBV4-3 . CASASGTGTYEQYF TGCGCCAGCGCTTCGGGGACAGGAACCTACGAGCAGTACTTC
TRBJ1-4 . TRBV28 once CASTSATNEKLFF TGTGCCAGCACCAGTGCAACTAATGAAAAACTGTTTTTT
TRBJ2-7 . TRBV7-9 . CASSSPTESSYEQYF TGTGCCAGCAGCTCGCCTACAGAAAGCTCCTACGAGCAGTACTTC
TRBJ2-5 . TRBV13 few CASSLAGVQYF TGTGCCAGCAGCTTAGCGGGAGTCCAGTACTTC
TRBJ2-7 TRBD2 TRBV11-1 . CASSSPGLAGVKTLYEQYF TGTGCCAGCAGCTCTCCGGGACTAGCGGGGGTGAAAACTCTATACGAGCAGTACTTC
TRBJ1-2 . TRBV5-6 . CASSLYSGGPYGYTF TGTGCCAGCAGCCTCTACTCGGGAGGTCCCTATGGCTACACCTTC
TRBJ2-2 TRBD2 TRBV10-2 . CASTSGSGGRITGELFF TGCGCCAGCACCTCGGGTAGCGGGGGCAGGATCACCGGGGAGCTGTTTTTT
TRBJ1-3 TRBD1 TRBV15 . CATSGDRGPGNTIYF TGTGCCACCAGCGGAGACAGGGGGCCAGGAAACACCATATATTTT
TRBJ2-1 TRBD2 TRBV4-3 . CASSRTSNNEQFF TGCGCCAGCAGCCGGACTAGCAACAATGAGCAGTTCTTC
TRBJ1-3 . TRBV28 . CASSLGSTGNTIYF TGTGCCAGCAGTTTAGGGAGCACTGGAAACACCATATATTTT
TRBJ2-1 . TRBV27 . CASSSQWGDDSEQFF TGTGCCAGCAGTTCGCAATGGGGGGATGACAGTGAGCAGTTCTTC
TRBJ2-5 . TRBV2 . CASTVQETQYF TGTGCCAGCACGGTGCAAGAGACCCAGTACTTC
TRBJ1-2 . TRBV7-2 . CASTPEVIHGYTF TGTGCCAGCACCCCGGAGGTCATCCATGGCTACACCTTC
TRBJ1-5 . TRBV10-3 . CATHETGQSNQPQHF TGTGCCACCCACGAGACAGGACAGAGCAATCAGCCCCAGCATTTT
TRBJ1-2 . TRBV5-1 . CASSLARVEYGYTF TGCGCCAGCAGCTTGGCCAGGGTAGAATATGGCTACACCTTC
TRBJ2-3 . TRBV18 . CASSPLGVDTDTQYF TGTGCCAGCTCCCCTCTAGGGGTTGACACAGATACGCAGTATTTT
TRBJ2-1 TRBD2 TRBV4-3 . CASSPNPGLAKNEQFF TGCGCCAGCAGCCCAAACCCGGGACTAGCTAAAAATGAGCAGTTCTTC
TRBJ1-3 . TRBV6-5 . CASSPTRGSGNTIYF TGTGCCAGCAGCCCAACCCGGGGCTCTGGAAACACCATATATTTT
TRBJ1-2 TRBD1 TRBV6-4 few CASSPLDRGYNYGYTF TGTGCCAGCAGTCCACTCGACAGGGGTTATAACTATGGCTACACCTTC
TRBJ2-7 TRBD1 TRBV7-3 . CASSLWGQGAHEQYF TGTGCCAGCAGCTTATGGGGACAGGGGGCCCACGAGCAGTACTTC
TRBJ1-1 . TRBV13 . CASSSSSFGNTEAFF TGTGCCAGCAGCTCTAGTTCTTTTGGGAACACTGAAGCTTTCTTT
TRBJ1-1 TRBD1 TRBV4-3 . CASSQGVYRGTEAFF TGCGCCAGCAGCCAAGGTGTTTACAGGGGGACTGAAGCTTTCTTT
TRBJ1-5 . TRBV6-4 . CASSDYLPLGAAYNSNQPQHF TGTGCCAGCAGTGACTACCTACCACTGGGCGCTGCATATAATAGCAATCAGCCCCAGCATTTT
TRBJ2-1 . TRBV7-9 . CASSSHGAHNEQFF TGTGCCAGCAGCTCCCATGGGGCCCACAATGAGCAGTTCTTC
TRBJ1-2 TRBD1 TRBV28 . CASSTRDRGQSTF TGTGCCAGCAGTACCCGGGACAGGGGGCAGAGCACCTTC
TRBJ1-3 . TRBV18 few CASSREVAGNTIYF TGTGCCAGCTCACGGGAGGTTGCTGGAAACACCATATATTTT
TRBJ1-2 . TRBV13 once CASSLITNYGYTF TGTGCCAGCAGCTTAATAACTAACTATGGCTACACCTTC
TRBJ2-5 TRBD2 TRBV27 . CASRGLASSETQYF TGTGCCAGCAGGGGACTAGCGTCCTCTGAGACCCAGTACTTC
TRBJ2-3 TRBD2 TRBV6-6 . CASLERGAFNTQYF TGTGCCAGCCTGGAGCGGGGGGCTTTTAATACGCAGTATTTT
TRBJ1-1 . TRBV4-3 . CASSQEHGTEAFF TGCGCCAGCAGCCAAGAGCACGGGACTGAAGCTTTCTTT
TRBJ2-3 TRBD2 TRBV7-3 . CASSRGGTTDTQYF TGTGCCAGCAGCCGCGGGGGGACCACAGATACGCAGTATTTT
TRBJ1-5 . TRBV27 once CASSLYPDSTGNQPQHF TGTGCCAGCAGTTTATACCCTGACTCGACTGGCAATCAGCCCCAGCATTTT
TRBJ1-5 TRBD1 TRBV28 . CASSPGDRAIQPQHF TGTGCCAGCAGTCCCGGAGACAGGGCAATACAGCCCCAGCATTTT
TRBJ2-7 . TRBV2 . CASSGGGNYEQYF TGTGCCAGCAGTGGCGGAGGGAATTACGAGCAGTACTTC
TRBJ2-2 TRBD1 TRBV5-4 . CASSPTGGAPGELFF TGTGCCAGCAGCCCAACAGGGGGCGCCCCCGGGGAGCTGTTTTTT
TRBJ2-3 . TRBV4-1 . CASSLGEDVSLHTQYF TGCGCCAGCAGCCTGGGAGAAGATGTCTCCCTCCATACGCAGTATTTT
TRBJ1-2 . TRBV18 . CASSPPTETYGYTF TGTGCCAGCTCACCACCGACAGAGACTTATGGCTACACCTTC
TRBJ2-5 . TRBV14 . CASSQGLPGTQYF TGTGCCAGCAGCCAAGGACTCCCCGGGACCCAGTACTTC
TRBJ1-6 TRBD1 TRBV4-2 once CASSQERSFTGGVLHSPLHF TGTGCCAGCAGCCAAGAGCGTTCCTTCACAGGGGGGGTTCTGCATTCACCCCTCCACTTT
TRBJ2-2 TRBD1 TRBV7-9 . CASMQGAEIGELFF TGTGCCAGCATGCAGGGGGCTGAAATCGGGGAGCTGTTTTTT